The rows below give T cell receptor beta chains drawn from one sample of a study of CD8 T cells in ankylosing spondylitis. A single record per CDR3 protein comes from TCRdb applying MiXCR to the 5' RACE reads. The sample holds approximately 31,000 distinct CDR3 sequences; roughly 33% are singletons and the top ten take about 41%. Sequenced material: synovial fluid, either unsorted or a sorted T cell fraction (not recorded which). These receptors were obtained from a male donor with ankylosing spondylitis. Each CDR3 is given with its conserved first and last residue. The D gene is left open where the match is weak.

TRBV5-1,TRBD1,TRBJ1-4,CASSSTGDGEKLFF
TRBV6-5,TRBD2,TRBJ2-1,CASRYSLFGTSGYNEQFF
TRBV9,NA,TRBJ1-2,CASRSGIRGYTF
TRBV12-3/TRBV12-4,NA,TRBJ2-1,CASSLGGFNEQFF
TRBV19,TRBD2,TRBJ2-1,CASEGLAGGPNEQFF
TRBV20-1,TRBD2,TRBJ2-3,CSARDGTSVSTDTQYF
TRBV7-9,TRBD1,TRBJ1-5,CASSRSGDRGRDQPQHF
TRBV4-1,TRBD2,TRBJ2-2,CASSHSGRVSTGELFF
TRBV10-1,NA,TRBJ1-5,CASSESTGQPQHF
TRBV10-3,NA,TRBJ2-3,CAISESASTDTQYF
TRBV19,NA,TRBJ1-5,CASSVQDGGNQPQHF
TRBV27,TRBD1,TRBJ1-2,CASSLGGGTGLSNYGYTF
TRBV11-2,NA,TRBJ2-1,CASSLDRQEQFF